The 27 T cell receptor beta chains below all came from one sample that was sequenced in a study of immune cell composition in non-small cell lung cancer. The protocol was immunoSEQ multiplex PCR, while the TCRdb copy is restricted to in-frame clones and leaves out a portion. Here the sample spans around 8,400 clones, about 70% being singletons. Sequenced input: lung tumor tissue. All receptors come from a human donor with non-small cell lung cancer.

The chain combines TRBV28 with TRBJ1-4; D gene unclear. V lost 4 bases, J lost 12 bases, and 9 bases lay in between. The CDR3 spans 11 residues. From germline, CDR1 is MDHEN and CDR2 SYDVKM. For the CDR3, the DNA is TGTGCCAGCAGTTCTTCTATGCAACTGTTTTTT. It is translated as CASSSSMQLFF. Variable domain in full (rest from reference TRBV28 and TRBJ1-4): DVKVTQSSRYLVKRTGEKVFLECVQDMDHENMFWYRQDPGLGLRLIYFSYDVKMKEKGDIPEGYSVSREKKERFSLILESASTNQTSMYLCASSSSMQLFFGSGTQLSVL.

The V gene is TRBV29-1, the J gene TRBJ1-1; 10 bases align to TRBD1. The germline gives CDR1 SQVTM, CDR2 ANQGSEA. This CDR3 contains 17 residues. V shed 5 bases, J shed 2 bases, and the junction held 14 bases outside the gene matches. In DNA, the CDR3 is TGCAGCGTTTCACCGGGACAGGGGCAGAGAAGAAACACTGAAGCTTTCTTT. Translation: CSVSPGQGQRRNTEAFF.

This sequence joins TRBV11-2 and TRBJ2-6, with 11 bases identical to TRBD2. The germline CDR1 and CDR2 sequences are SGHAT and FQNNGV. J gave up 4 bases and V 5 bases, and 7 bases lay outside the gene matches. This CDR3 comprises 17 residues. CDR3 DNA sequence: TGTGCCAGCAGCCTGACTAGCGGGGCCACGGGGGCCAACGTCCTGACTTTC. The encoded protein is CASSLTSGATGANVLTF.

The chain employs TRBV30 and TRBJ1-1; the D gene is possibly TRBD1 (6 bases). This CDR3 spans 12 amino acids. Germline CDR1 is GTSNPN and CDR2 is SVGIG (reference sequence). V lost 5 bases and J 10 bases, leaving 17 bases between the germline ends. CDR3 nucleotide sequence: TGTGCCTGGGGATTACAGGGTTCCGCAGCTTTCTTT. It encodes CAWGLQGSAAFF.

This clone was seen only once. V and J are TRBV7-2 and TRBJ2-2; possible D gene TRBD1, 5 bases. Germline CDR1 is SGHTA and CDR2 is FQGNSA. V gave up 5 bases and J gave up 4 bases, with 14 bases separating them. The length of the CDR3 is 15 residues. The DNA of the CDR3 is TGTGCCAGCAGCCCTAACCTACAGGTCACCGGGGAGCTGTTTTTT. This codes for CASSPNLQVTGELFF.

The chain has TRBV19 and TRBJ2-3, with 8 bases lining up with TRBD2. CDR1 LNHDA and CDR2 SQIVND come from the germline V gene (reference sequence). This CDR3 contains 14 residues. Losses at the gene ends were 5 bases for V and 4 bases for J; bases not matched to a gene: 5. The DNA for the CDR3 is TGTGCCAGTAGTTCCAGCGGGAGAGCAGATACGCAGTATTTT. It specifies CASSSSGRADTQYF.

This clone was seen once. The V call is TRBV28, the J call TRBJ2-1; TRBD2 matches at 8 bases. This CDR3 is 13 amino acids long. V lost 8 bases, J lost 11 bases, and 11 bases stayed unmatched. Germline lookup yields CDR1 MDHEN and CDR2 SYDVKM. The CDR3 sequence is CASGKKGLVQQFF. The CDR3 DNA is TGTGCCAGCGGAAAGAAGGGACTAGTGCAGCAGTTCTTC.

The chain is built from TRBV10-3 and TRBJ2-7, with no clear D. The germline V and J ends were trimmed by 0 bases and 5 bases, with 8 bases remaining between them. The CDR3 totals 13 residues. Germline lookup yields CDR1 ENHRY and CDR2 SYGVKD. CDR3 DNA sequence: TGTGCCATCAGTGAGTCGTCGGGTGACGAGCAGTACTTC. Protein product: CAISESSGDEQYF.

This clone has only a few counts. The rearrangement links TRBV4-2 to TRBJ2-7, with a weak D call TRBD1 (6 bases). Germline V gene sequence: CDR1 LGHNA, CDR2 YNFKEQ. The CDR3 consists of 14 residues. V was cut by 2 bases and J by 2 bases, with 10 bases left in between. CDR3 in amino acids: CASSQPDSTYEQYF. The CDR3 nucleotides are TGTGCCAGCAGCCAACCGGACAGCACCTACGAGCAGTACTTC.

This clone was counted only a few times. J is TRBJ2-5 and V is TRBV18; D is ambiguous. In germline, CDR1 is KGHSH, CDR2 LQKENI. The CDR3 runs to 12 residues. V lost 3 bases and J 4 bases, leaving 6 bases between the germline ends. The CDR3 here is CASSPSRETQYF. The CDR3 nucleotides are TGTGCCAGCTCACCGTCTAGAGAGACCCAGTACTTC.

The V gene is TRBV30, the J gene TRBJ2-1, with TRBD2 as a possible D gene (6 bases). V shed 0 bases and J shed 1 base, with 19 bases lying between them. Looked up from germline, CDR1 is GTSNPN and CDR2 is SVGIG (reference sequence). The length of the CDR3 is 18 residues. The CDR3 is CAWSVLAEGRSSYNEQFF. Written as DNA, the CDR3 is TGTGCCTGGAGTGTATTGGCGGAGGGGAGGTCTTCCTACAATGAGCAGTTCTTC.

The gene calls are TRBV2 and TRBJ1-4; the D gene is possibly TRBD1 (5 bases). The CDR3 is 13 residues long. Germline values: CDR1 SNHLY, CDR2 FYNNEI. V lost 6 bases and J 8 bases, leaving 13 bases between the germline ends. CDR3 sequence reads: CASRPTAREKLFF. CDR3 DNA sequence: TGTGCCAGCAGGCCGACAGCGAGGGAAAAACTGTTTTTT.

The CDR3, as DNA: TGTGCCAGCAGCCGAGTTTCCGCAACCACAGATACGCAGTATTTT. It codes for CASSRVSATTDTQYF. The rearrangement links TRBV5-4 to TRBJ2-3; D remains ambiguous. Trimming cost V 4 bases and J 2 bases, with 14 bases left between them. This CDR3 has 15 residues. Germline lookup yields CDR1 SGHNT and CDR2 YYREEE (reference sequence). Supplemented by reference TRBV5-4 and TRBJ2-3, the full variable domain reads ETGVTQSPTHLIKTRGQQVTLRCSSQSGHNTVSWYQQALGQGPQFIFQYYREEENGRGNFPPRFSGLQFPNYSSELNVNALELDDSALYLCASSRVSATTDTQYFGPGTRLTVL.

J is TRBJ2-2 and V is TRBV5-1; 8 positions agree with TRBD1. The V gene end was trimmed by 4 bases and the J gene end by 5 bases; junction bases not matched to a gene: 7. This CDR3 comprises 15 residues. In germline, CDR1 is SGHRS, CDR2 YFSETQ. The CDR3 loop reads CASSPTGGRTGELFF. The DNA for the CDR3 is TGCGCCAGCAGCCCAACAGGGGGTAGAACCGGGGAGCTGTTTTTT.

In this sample, this clone turned up once. The genes are TRBV6-4 and TRBJ1-1, with a tentative D call TRBD1 (5 bases). Germline V gene sequence: CDR1 MRHNA, CDR2 SNTAGT. This CDR3 is built from 14 residues. V lost 5 bases and J 3 bases, leaving 13 bases between the germline ends. CDR3 loop: CASSPTGSYTEAFF. CDR3 DNA sequence: TGTGCCAGCAGTCCCACAGGCTCCTACACTGAAGCTTTCTTT.

V is TRBV7-3 and J is TRBJ1-1; perhaps TRBD1 as D (5 bases). Germline V gene sequence: CDR1 SGHTA, CDR2 FQGTGA. V gave up 2 bases and J gave up 5 bases, with 9 bases separating them. This CDR3 has 13 residues. The CDR3 DNA reads as TGTGCCAGCAGCTTAGAGGGGAGGACTGAAGCTTTCTTT. Its protein product is CASSLEGRTEAFF.

This sequence joins TRBV5-6 and TRBJ1-2, with a tentative D call TRBD1 (6 bases). CDR3 size: 13 residues. The germline V and J ends were trimmed by 1 base and 4 bases, with 8 bases remaining between them. Germline V gene data show CDR1 as SGHDT and CDR2 as YYEEEE. The CDR3 nucleotides read TGTGCCAGCAGCTTGAACAGGGTCTATGGCTACACCTTC. It specifies CASSLNRVYGYTF. Drawing the rest from reference TRBV5-6 and TRBJ1-2, the complete variable domain is DAGVTQSPTHLIKTRGQQVTLRCSPKSGHDTVSWYQQALGQGPQFIFQYYEEEERQRGNFPDRFSGHQFPNYSSELNVNALLLGDSALYLCASSLNRVYGYTFGSGTRLTVV.

The genes are TRBV28 and TRBJ2-3, with TRBD1 matching over 10 bases. CDR3 length: 14 residues. V was clipped by 6 bases and J by 6 bases; unmatched bases: 6. Germline V gene lookup returns CDR1 MDHEN and CDR2 SYDVKM. The CDR3 sequence: CASRGQGESDTQYF. In nucleotides, the CDR3 is TGTGCCAGCAGAGGACAGGGGGAAAGTGATACGCAGTATTTT.

A few counts support this clone. The V gene is TRBV6-5, the J gene TRBJ2-7; D uncertain. This CDR3 comprises 15 residues. The germline V gene has CDR1 MNHEY and CDR2 SVGAGI. Trimming removed 6 bases from V and 0 bases from J, with 15 bases in between. The CDR3 DNA sequence: TGTGCCAGCAGGGCCTATTATAGGAGCTCCTACGAGCAGTACTTC. It specifies CASRAYYRSSYEQYF.

In this sample, this clone turned up once. V usage is TRBV19 and J usage is TRBJ2-3; the match to TRBD2 covers 13 bases. The V and J ends lost 5 bases and 2 bases, in that order; junction bases with no gene match: 4. The germline CDR1 and CDR2 sequences are LNHDA and SQIVND (reference sequence). There are 16 residues in the CDR3. The CDR3 nucleotides are TGTGCCAGTAGTTTGACTAGCGGGGGGCCCACAGATACGCAGTATTTT. Translating gives CASSLTSGGPTDTQYF.

In its sample, this clone was seen once. The chain is built from TRBV5-6 and TRBJ2-5, with 7 bases that match TRBD2. V lost 4 bases and J lost 7; bases outside the gene matches: 10. The CDR3 has 14 amino acids. Per the germline V gene, CDR1 is SGHDT and CDR2 is YYEEEE. The CDR3 sequence is CASSQRGGLGTQYF. In DNA form, the CDR3 reads TGTGCCAGCAGCCAAAGGGGAGGGCTTGGGACCCAGTACTTC.

This clone was seen a handful of times. This sequence joins TRBV28 and TRBJ2-7; D unclear. The germline V and J ends were trimmed by 5 bases and 3 bases, with 14 bases remaining between them. CDR1 is MDHEN and CDR2 is SYDVKM in the germline V gene. The CDR3 has 14 amino acids. As DNA, the CDR3 is TGTGCCAGCAGTCCCCAGGCCTCGGACTACGAGCAGTACTTC. This sequence encodes CASSPQASDYEQYF.

This chain joins TRBV19 and TRBJ2-6; D possibly corresponds to TRBD2 (6 bases). This CDR3 has 17 amino acids. The germline gives CDR1 LNHDA, CDR2 SQIVND (reference sequence). Trimming stripped 7 bases from V and 0 bases from J, with 16 bases between. CDR3 DNA sequence: TGTGCCAGTAAGGCTGGAGGGTATTCCTCTGGGGCCAACGTCCTGACTTTC. Translating gives CASKAGGYSSGANVLTF.

The V call is TRBV29-1, the J call TRBJ2-3; 7 bases are a match to TRBD2. The V gene's germline CDR1 is SQVTM and CDR2 ANQGSEA. The CDR3 runs 11 residues. V shed 6 bases, J shed 4 bases, and the junction held 1 base outside the gene matches. CDR3 protein: CSVAGADTQYF. DNA for the CDR3: TGCAGCGTCGCGGGGGCAGATACGCAGTATTTT.

This clone was observed a handful of times. This chain links TRBV18 with TRBJ1-1; 8 bases line up with TRBD1. J was trimmed by 4 bases and V by 5 bases; bases with no gene match: 6. The germline V gene encodes CDR1 KGHSH and CDR2 LQKENI. The CDR3 has 14 amino acids. The CDR3 coding sequence is TGTGCCAGCTCATTCGACAGGGGTGGCACTGAAGCTTTCTTT. Translation gives CASSFDRGGTEAFF.

V gene TRBV14 combines with J gene TRBJ1-2; tentative D call: TRBD1 (5 bases). CDR1 and CDR2 from the germline V gene are SGHDN and FVKESK. This CDR3 is built from 15 residues. V lost 4 bases and J lost 4, with 16 bases in between. The CDR3 loop reads CASSLSGVGAYGYTF. The CDR3 DNA reads as TGTGCCAGCAGCCTGTCGGGGGTTGGGGCCTATGGCTACACCTTC. The full variable domain, its missing parts supplied by reference TRBV14 and TRBJ1-2, is EAGVTQFPSHSVIEKGQTVTLRCDPISGHDNLYWYRRVMGKEIKFLLHFVKESKQDESGMPNNRFLAERTGGTYSTLKVQPAELEDSGVYFCASSLSGVGAYGYTFGSGTRLTVV.

The rearrangement uses TRBV7-8 and TRBJ1-1, with D maybe TRBD1 (5 bases). The CDR3 has 13 residues. Germline values: CDR1 SGHVS, CDR2 FQNEAQ. The ends were cut back, 6 bases at V and 1 base at J, with 9 bases in the middle. CDR3 residues: CASRLTENTEAFF. CDR3 nucleotides: TGTGCCAGCAGGCTGACAGAGAACACTGAAGCTTTCTTT.